The sequence of this T cell receptor (beta chain) was determined in a study of blood T cell repertoires in COVID-19. As for the study in general: The study drew acute and convalescent COVID-19 samples from the United States, Italy and Spain.

This CDR3 comprises 15 residues. CDR1 MNHNS and CDR2 SASEGT come from the germline V gene. The germline V and J ends were trimmed by 0 bases and 0 bases, with 5 bases remaining between them. Authors' data handling: Amplified reference gene primers provided the basis for estimating nucleated cell counts. The method was immunoSEQ multiplex PCR; TCRdb's version includes in-frame clones alone and lacks a portion of them. From that table come the V and J calls and clone size; the DNA was used to work out D and trimming. The profile shows about 250,000 clones, around 81% of them singletons. The clonotype comes from a man aged 50 or older with active or convalescent COVID-19. Source material: peripheral blood. The chain carries TRBV6-1 and TRBJ1-4; D call uncertain. The CDR3 region is CASSEAQATNEKLFF. The CDR3 DNA reads as TGTGCCAGCAGTGAAGCGCAGGCAACTAATGAAAAACTGTTTTTT.